A selection of T cell receptor beta chains follows, all from one sample in a study of CD8+ T cells in alopecia areata. Clones were sequenced by immunoSEQ multiplex PCR, and TCRdb holds only the in-frame ones, with some missing. This table has 100,000 to 150,000 clones, approximately 60% appearing once. Source: CD4+ T cells sorted from blood, taken at week 4, from a patient treated with tofacitinib. The receptors shown here come from a human donor with alopecia areata. CDR3s include the opening cysteine and the closing phenylalanine or tryptophan. A D gene is named only where the DNA matches it firmly. Size tells how often a clone was seen (once, few, many) or the class of an expanded clone, and some rows leave it out.

D gene | clone size | J gene | V gene | CDR3 protein | CDR3 DNA
. | . | TRBJ1-2 | TRBV10-3 | CAISGRTDYGYTF | TGTGCCATCAGTGGAAGGACAGACTATGGCTACACCTTC
. | many | TRBJ2-7 | TRBV7-7 | CASSLGPGYEQYF | TGTGCCAGCAGCTTGGGTCCGGGCTACGAGCAGTACTTC
TRBD1 | . | TRBJ1-1 | TRBV18 | CASSPPRDSLNTEAFF | TGTGCCAGCTCACCTCCGAGGGACAGTTTGAACACTGAAGCTTTCTTT
TRBD1 | . | TRBJ1-5 | TRBV6-5 | CATFQGGDNQPQHF | TGTGCCACCTTTCAGGGGGGGGACAATCAGCCCCAGCATTTT
. | few | TRBJ2-6 | TRBV21-1 | CASSKQGTTSGANVLTF | TGTGCCAGCAGCAAGCAGGGGACTACCTCTGGGGCCAACGTCCTGACTTTC
TRBD1 | . | TRBJ2-3 | TRBV30 | CARTGEATDTQYF | TGTGCCAGGACAGGGGAGGCCACAGATACGCAGTATTTT
TRBD1 | once | TRBJ2-5 | TRBV9 | CASSRDREETQYF | TGTGCCAGCAGCCGGGACAGAGAAGAGACCCAGTACTTC
. | few | TRBJ2-2 | TRBV7-6 | CASSYKVGTGELFF | TGTGCCAGCAGCTACAAAGTGGGGACCGGGGAGCTGTTTTTT
TRBD1 | . | TRBJ2-7 | TRBV13 | CASRNRDRGTHEQYF | TGTGCCAGCAGAAACCGGGACAGGGGGACCCACGAGCAGTACTTC
. | once | TRBJ2-7 | TRBV30 | CAWSVDTIYEQYF | TGTGCCTGGAGTGTAGATACGATCTACGAGCAGTACTTC
. | . | TRBJ2-6 | TRBV7-2 | CASTTPSGANVLTF | TGTGCCAGCACGACTCCCTCTGGGGCCAACGTCCTGACTTTC
TRBD1 | few | TRBJ2-7 | TRBV27 | CASSYRKGQGTYEQYF | TGTGCCAGCAGTTATCGGAAAGGACAGGGGACCTACGAGCAGTACTTC
. | once | TRBJ2-1 | TRBV6-5 | CASSGLKSSYNEQFF | TGTGCCAGCAGTGGACTAAAAAGCTCCTACAATGAGCAGTTCTTC
. | few | TRBJ1-2 | TRBV15 | CATSAGKSNYGYTF | TGTGCCACCAGCGCAGGGAAATCGAACTATGGCTACACCTTC
. | . | TRBJ2-1 | TRBV7-9 | CASSLEAIASEQFF | TGTGCCAGCAGCTTAGAAGCTATAGCTAGTGAGCAGTTCTTC
. | . | TRBJ2-5 | TRBV19 | CASAAERMETQYF | TGTGCCAGTGCCGCGGAGAGGATGGAGACCCAGTACTTC
TRBD1 | . | TRBJ2-5 | TRBV7-2 | CASSSGTVQETQYF | TGTGCCAGCAGCTCGGGGACAGTTCAAGAGACCCAGTACTTC
. | . | TRBJ1-1 | TRBV5-1 | CASSLAGGNTEAFF | TGCGCCAGCAGCTTGGCGGGAGGGAACACTGAAGCTTTCTTT
. | . | TRBJ1-5 | TRBV2 | CASSRGGGNQPQHF | TGTGCCAGCAGCCGGGGTGGGGGCAATCAGCCCCAGCATTTT
. | . | TRBJ1-1 | TRBV29-1 | CSVRPMNTEAFF | TGCAGCGTCCGCCCCATGAACACTGAAGCTTTCTTT
. | . | TRBJ2-1 | TRBV30 | CAWTWDNTYNEQFF | TGTGCCTGGACTTGGGACAACACCTACAATGAGCAGTTCTTC
. | . | TRBJ1-1 | TRBV15 | CATSTGLQGGTEAFF | TGTGCCACCAGCACCGGCCTACAGGGAGGGACTGAAGCTTTCTTT
TRBD1 | . | TRBJ1-5 | TRBV25-1 | CASSEAGGDEPQHF | TGTGCCAGCAGTGAAGCAGGGGGCGACGAGCCCCAGCATTTT
TRBD1 | . | TRBJ2-5 | TRBV27 | CATAQPGQEETQYF | TGTGCCACGGCCCAACCGGGACAGGAAGAGACCCAGTACTTC
. | . | TRBJ2-5 | TRBV4-3 | CASSQEAGKETQYF | TGCGCCAGCAGCCAAGAAGCCGGGAAAGAGACCCAGTACTTC
TRBD1 | . | TRBJ2-5 | TRBV25-1 | CASSEFMGGRGRVTQYF | TGTGCCAGCAGTGAATTCATGGGAGGCAGGGGGCGGGTGACCCAGTACTTC
TRBD2 | few | TRBJ2-5 | TRBV2 | CASSEDSGRETQYF | TGTGCCAGCAGTGAGGATAGCGGGAGAGAGACCCAGTACTTC
. | few | TRBJ1-5 | TRBV4-1 | CASSQSPGAHNQPQHF | TGCGCCAGCAGCCAATCGCCCGGGGCACACAATCAGCCCCAGCATTTT
. | . | TRBJ2-5 | TRBV9 | CASSVRGEETQYF | TGTGCCAGCAGCGTCAGGGGGGAAGAGACCCAGTACTTC
TRBD1 | few | TRBJ1-5 | TRBV30 | CAWSLRTGSQPQHF | TGTGCCTGGAGTCTCCGGACAGGAAGTCAGCCCCAGCATTTT
TRBD1 | . | TRBJ2-5 | TRBV9 | CASSLQGAQETQYF | TGTGCCAGCAGCCTACAGGGGGCCCAAGAGACCCAGTACTTC
. | . | TRBJ2-7 | TRBV10-3 | CAISQDRWGEQYF | TGTGCCATCAGCCAAGACAGGTGGGGAGAGCAGTACTTC
. | . | TRBJ1-1 | TRBV28 | CASRAVATEAFF | TGTGCCAGCAGGGCTGTAGCCACTGAAGCTTTCTTT
TRBD1 | . | TRBJ1-1 | TRBV15 | CATSPRTGLNTEAFF | TGTGCCACCAGCCCACGGACAGGGTTGAACACTGAAGCTTTCTTT
TRBD1 | few | TRBJ1-1 | TRBV10-3 | CAIREKQGMNTEAFF | TGTGCCATCAGAGAAAAACAGGGGATGAACACTGAAGCTTTCTTT
. | . | TRBJ2-7 | TRBV14 | CASSHNYEQYF | TGTGCCAGCAGCCACAACTACGAGCAGTACTTC
TRBD2 | . | TRBJ2-5 | TRBV2 | CASSRLAGGQETQYF | TGTGCCAGCAGTAGACTAGCGGGGGGCCAAGAGACCCAGTACTTC
. | few | TRBJ1-1 | TRBV11-2 | CASRHRRRDEAFF | TGTGCCAGCAGACACCGCAGACGGGATGAAGCTTTCTTT
. | few | TRBJ2-7 | TRBV20-1 | CSASRTYEQYF | TGCAGTGCTAGCCGGACCTACGAGCAGTACTTC